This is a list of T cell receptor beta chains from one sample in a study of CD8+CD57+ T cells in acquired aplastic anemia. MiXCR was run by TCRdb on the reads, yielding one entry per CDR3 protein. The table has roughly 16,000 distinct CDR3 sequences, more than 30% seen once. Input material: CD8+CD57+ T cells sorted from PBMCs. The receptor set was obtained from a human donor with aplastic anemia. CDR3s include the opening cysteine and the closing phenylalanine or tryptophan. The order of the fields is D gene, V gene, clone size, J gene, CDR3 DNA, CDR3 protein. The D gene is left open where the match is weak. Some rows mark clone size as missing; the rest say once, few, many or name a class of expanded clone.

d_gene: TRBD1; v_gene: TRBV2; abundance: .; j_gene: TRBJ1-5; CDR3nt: TGTGCCAGCAGGCGACAGGGACTCAATCAGCCCCAGCATTTT; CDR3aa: CASRRQGLNQPQHF
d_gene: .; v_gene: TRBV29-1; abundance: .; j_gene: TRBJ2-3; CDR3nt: TGCAGCGTTGAAGTGCGGGTAGATACGCAGTATTTT; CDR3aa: CSVEVRVDTQYF
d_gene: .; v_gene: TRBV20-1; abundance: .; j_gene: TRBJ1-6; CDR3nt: TGCAGTGCTGAACCCGGCGTGGAAAAGTCACCCCTCCACTTT; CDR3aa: CSAEPGVEKSPLHF
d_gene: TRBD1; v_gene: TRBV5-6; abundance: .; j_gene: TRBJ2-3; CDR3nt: TGTGCCAGCAGCTTGGGGGGGACAGGGGTTTACACAGATACGCAGTATTTT; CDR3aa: CASSLGGTGVYTDTQYF
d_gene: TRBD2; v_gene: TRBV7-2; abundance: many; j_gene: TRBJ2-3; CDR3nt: TGTGCCAGCAGCTACCTGCTAGCGGGGGGGCGAGATACGCAGTATTTT; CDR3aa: CASSYLLAGGRDTQYF
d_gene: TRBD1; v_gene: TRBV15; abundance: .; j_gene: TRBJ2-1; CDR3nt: TGTGCCACCAGCAGTTCCGGGACAGGGGCCTACAATGAGCAGTTCTTC; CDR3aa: CATSSSGTGAYNEQFF
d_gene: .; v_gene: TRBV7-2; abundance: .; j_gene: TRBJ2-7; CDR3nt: TGTGCCAGCAGCGCTCATTACGAGCAGTACTTC; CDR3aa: CASSAHYEQYF
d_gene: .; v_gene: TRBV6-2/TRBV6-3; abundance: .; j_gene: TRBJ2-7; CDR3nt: TGTGCCAGCAGTTACCCCACCGCCTACGAGCAGTACTTC; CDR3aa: CASSYPTAYEQYF
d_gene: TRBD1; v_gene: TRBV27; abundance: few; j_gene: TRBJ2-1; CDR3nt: TGTGCCAGCAGTTTAGGGCAGGGGGTTTCAAATGAGCAGTTCTTC; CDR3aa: CASSLGQGVSNEQFF
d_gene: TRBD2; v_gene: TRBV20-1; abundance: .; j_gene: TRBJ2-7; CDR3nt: TGCAGTGCCACGAGGGCTAGCGGGAGTAAGGACGAGCAGTACTTC; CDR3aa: CSATRASGSKDEQYF
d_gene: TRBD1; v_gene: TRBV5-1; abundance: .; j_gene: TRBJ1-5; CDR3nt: TGCGCCAGCAGGTCCGGACAGGGGCCCTACAATCAGCCCCAGCATTTT; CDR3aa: CASRSGQGPYNQPQHF
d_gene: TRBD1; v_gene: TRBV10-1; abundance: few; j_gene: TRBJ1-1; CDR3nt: TGCGCCAGCAGTGAAGCGGGACAGATGAACACTGAAGCTTTCTTT; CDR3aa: CASSEAGQMNTEAFF
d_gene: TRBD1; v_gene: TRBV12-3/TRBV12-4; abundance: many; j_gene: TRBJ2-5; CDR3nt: TGTGCCAGCAACCCGGGACAGGGACAAGAGACCCAGTACTTC; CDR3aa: CASNPGQGQETQYF
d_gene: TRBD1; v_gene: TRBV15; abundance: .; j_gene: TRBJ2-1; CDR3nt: TGTGCCACCAGCAGCTCCAGCAGCTCCAGGTCGGGACAGGGGTTGAATGAGCAGTTCTTC; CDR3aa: CATSSSSSSRSGQGLNEQFF
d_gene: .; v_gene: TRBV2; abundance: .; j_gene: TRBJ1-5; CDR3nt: TGTGCCAGCAGTGTGGGCAGGAGCAATCAGCCCCAGCATTTT; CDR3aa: CASSVGRSNQPQHF
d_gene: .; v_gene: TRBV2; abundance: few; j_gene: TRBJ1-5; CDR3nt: TGTGCCAGCAGTGAATCGAAAGAGGGTTGGAGCAATCAGCCCCAGCATTTT; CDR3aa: CASSESKEGWSNQPQHF
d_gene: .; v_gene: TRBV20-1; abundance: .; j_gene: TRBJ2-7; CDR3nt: TGCAGTGTCGTGAGAGGCACGGACCACGAGCAGTACTTC; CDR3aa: CSVVRGTDHEQYF
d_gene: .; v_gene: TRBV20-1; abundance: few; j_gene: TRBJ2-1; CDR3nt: TGCAGTGCCATTGAGCGCGGGCTCAAAAGGCGGAATGAGCAGTTCTTC; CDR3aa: CSAIERGLKRRNEQFF
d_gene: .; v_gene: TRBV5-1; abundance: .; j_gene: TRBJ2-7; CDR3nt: TGCGCCAGCAGCTCAATGTGGGGGGTAGAGCAGTACTTC; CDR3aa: CASSSMWGVEQYF
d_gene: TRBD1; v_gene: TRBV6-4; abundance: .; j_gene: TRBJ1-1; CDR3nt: TGTGCCAGCAGCTACAGGGGTGTGAGGACTGAAGCTTTCTTT; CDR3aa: CASSYRGVRTEAFF
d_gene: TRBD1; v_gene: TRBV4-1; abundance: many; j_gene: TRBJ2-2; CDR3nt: TGCGCCAGCAGCCCCCTGGGGACAGGGGGCACCGGGGAGCTGTTTTTT; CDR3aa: CASSPLGTGGTGELFF
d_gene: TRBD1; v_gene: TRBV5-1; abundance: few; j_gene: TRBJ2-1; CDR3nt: TGCGCCACCGGGACAGGGAACAGCTCCTACAATGAGCAGTTCTTC; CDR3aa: CATGTGNSSYNEQFF
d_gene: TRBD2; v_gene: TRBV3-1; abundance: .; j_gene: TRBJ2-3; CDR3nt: TGTGCCAGCAGCCGCCTAGCGGGGGGGCTCAGCACAGATACGCAGTATTTT; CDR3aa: CASSRLAGGLSTDTQYF
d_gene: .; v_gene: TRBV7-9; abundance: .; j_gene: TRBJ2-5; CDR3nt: TGTGCCAGCAGCCCCCATCAGGGATCCAAGCGGGAGACCCAGTACTTC; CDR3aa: CASSPHQGSKRETQYF
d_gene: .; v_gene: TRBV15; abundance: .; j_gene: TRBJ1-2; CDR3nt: TGTGCCACCAGCAGAGATCCCGCGGCAGCCGGCTACACCTTC; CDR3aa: CATSRDPAAAGYTF
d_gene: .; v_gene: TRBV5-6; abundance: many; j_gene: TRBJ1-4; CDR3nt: TGTGCCAGCAGCTTGGTAGGATCAACTAATGAAAAACTGTTTTTT; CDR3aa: CASSLVGSTNEKLFF
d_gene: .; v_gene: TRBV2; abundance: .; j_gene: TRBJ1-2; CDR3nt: TGTGCCAGCAGTGAACAGGGAGGTTACTATGGCTACACCTTC; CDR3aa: CASSEQGGYYGYTF
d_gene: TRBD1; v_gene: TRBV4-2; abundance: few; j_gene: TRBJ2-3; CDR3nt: TGTGCCAGCAGCCTAGCCGGGACAGGGGTTTTTGGCACAGATACGCAGTATTTT; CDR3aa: CASSLAGTGVFGTDTQYF
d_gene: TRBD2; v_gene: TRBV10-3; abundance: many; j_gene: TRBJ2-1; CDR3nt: TGTGCCATCAGTGGAGCTAGCGGGGGGGCTTTATTCTCCTACAATGAGCAGTTCTTC; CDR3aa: CAISGASGGALFSYNEQFF
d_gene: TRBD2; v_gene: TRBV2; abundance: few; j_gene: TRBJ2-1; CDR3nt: TGTGCCAGCAGTTGGACTAGAGACAATGAGCAGTTCTTC; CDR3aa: CASSWTRDNEQFF
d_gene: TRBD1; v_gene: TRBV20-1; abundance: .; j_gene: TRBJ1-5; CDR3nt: TGCAGTGCTAGGGGTCGGCAGGGGGGTCAGCCCCAGCATTTT; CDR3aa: CSARGRQGGQPQHF
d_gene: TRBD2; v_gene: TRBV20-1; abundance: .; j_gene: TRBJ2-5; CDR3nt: TGCAGTGCTCAACCCCGACTAGCAGCATTCCAAGAGACCCAGTACTTC; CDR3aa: CSAQPRLAAFQETQYF
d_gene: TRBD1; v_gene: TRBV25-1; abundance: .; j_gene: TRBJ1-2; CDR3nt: TGTGCCAGCAGTGAATCGGGACAGGGGCCCTTACGCTATGGCTACACCTTC; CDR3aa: CASSESGQGPLRYGYTF